The rows below give T cell receptor beta chains drawn from one sample of a study of T-cell memory formation after mild COVID-19. TCRdb re-called the 5' RACE reads through MiXCR, storing one row per CDR3 protein. The sample shows approximately 390,000 distinct CDR3 sequences, around a sixth of them seen only once. Sequencing was performed on PBMCs or a T cell subset sorted from them (not recorded which). The receptors originated from a man aged 18-30 years who had mild COVID-19 (a few samples of this study predate the infection). Cell type and time point are not known. The CDR3 runs from the conserved cysteine through the conserved F or W. D genes are given only for firm matches. Where a row states a size, it is once, few, many or the class of an expanded clone; other rows omit it.

TRBV5-1	few	TRBJ1-2	.	CASSFSAQTNTYGYTF	TGCGCCAGCAGCTTCTCCGCCCAGACCAACACTTATGGCTACACCTTC
TRBV11-2	.	TRBJ1-6	TRBD1	CASSAGTGGRPLHF	TGTGCCAGCAGCGCCGGGACAGGGGGTCGACCCCTCCACTTT
TRBV29-1	few	TRBJ1-1	.	CSVAGATEAFF	TGCAGCGTTGCAGGGGCCACTGAAGCTTTCTTT
TRBV5-4	.	TRBJ1-2	.	CASSGAGDGYTF	TGTGCCAGCTCGGGGGCGGGGGATGGCTACACCTTC
TRBV3-1	few	TRBJ2-7	TRBD1	CASSQQRDRGYEQYF	TGTGCCAGCAGCCAACAAAGGGACAGGGGGTACGAGCAGTACTTC
TRBV7-8	.	TRBJ1-1	.	CASSLDPLSENTEAFF	TGTGCCAGCAGCTTAGACCCCCTCTCTGAGAACACTGAAGCTTTCTTT
TRBV7-9	.	TRBJ2-1	.	CASSPQGILYNEQFF	TGTGCCAGCAGCCCACAGGGAATCCTCTACAATGAGCAGTTCTTC
TRBV6-5	.	TRBJ2-7	TRBD1	CASRRQGGPYEQYF	TGTGCCAGCAGGAGACAGGGTGGACCCTACGAGCAGTACTTC
TRBV5-1	.	TRBJ2-7	.	CASSPKDPYEQYF	TGCGCCAGCAGCCCCAAGGACCCCTACGAGCAGTACTTC
TRBV30	.	TRBJ1-1	.	CAWSPRRGLNTEAFF	TGTGCCTGGAGTCCCCGTAGGGGCCTGAACACTGAAGCTTTCTTT
TRBV6-1	few	TRBJ2-3	.	CASWVSPFGTDTQYF	TGTGCCAGCTGGGTCAGTCCGTTCGGCACAGATACGCAGTATTTT
TRBV30	.	TRBJ1-2	TRBD1	CAWSVEGTAFYGYTF	TGTGCCTGGAGTGTAGAAGGGACAGCCTTCTATGGCTACACCTTC
TRBV28	.	TRBJ2-1	TRBD1	CASSLTDRVTEQFF	TGTGCCAGCAGTTTGACAGACAGGGTCACTGAGCAGTTCTTC
TRBV5-1	.	TRBJ2-5	.	CASSLGDGAGKTQYF	TGCGCCAGCAGCTTGGGTGACGGGGCAGGGAAGACCCAGTACTTC
TRBV7-2	.	TRBJ2-4	TRBD2	CATTRGGGNIQYF	TGTGCCACCACCCGGGGGGGTGGAAACATTCAGTACTTC
TRBV5-1	.	TRBJ1-2	.	CASRLAQGRNYGYTF	TGCGCCAGCAGATTGGCCCAGGGTCGAAACTATGGCTACACCTTC
TRBV6-5	few	TRBJ1-2	.	CASSYSDGSRYGYTF	TGTGCCAGCAGTTACTCTGACGGTTCACGGTATGGCTACACCTTC
TRBV4-2	.	TRBJ1-5	.	CASSQGQEAGQPQHF	TGTGCCAGCAGCCAAGGACAGGAAGCAGGTCAGCCCCAGCATTTT